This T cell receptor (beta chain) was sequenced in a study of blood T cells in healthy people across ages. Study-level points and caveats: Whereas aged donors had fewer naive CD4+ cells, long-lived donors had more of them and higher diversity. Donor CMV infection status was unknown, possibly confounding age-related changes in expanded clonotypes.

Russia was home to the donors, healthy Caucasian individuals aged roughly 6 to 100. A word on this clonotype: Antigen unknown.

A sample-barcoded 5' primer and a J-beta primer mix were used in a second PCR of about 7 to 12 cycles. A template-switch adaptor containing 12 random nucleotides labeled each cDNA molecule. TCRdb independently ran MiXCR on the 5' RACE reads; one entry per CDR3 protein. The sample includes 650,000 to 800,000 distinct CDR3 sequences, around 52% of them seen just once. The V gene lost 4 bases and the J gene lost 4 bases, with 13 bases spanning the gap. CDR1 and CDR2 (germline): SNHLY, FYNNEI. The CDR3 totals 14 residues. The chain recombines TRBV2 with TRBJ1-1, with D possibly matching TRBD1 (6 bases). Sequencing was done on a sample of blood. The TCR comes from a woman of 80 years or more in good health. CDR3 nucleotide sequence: TGTGCCAGCAGTGGATTACAGGGCGGCACTGAAGCTTTCTTT. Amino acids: CASSGLQGGTEAFF.